This passage covers 12 T cell receptor beta chains from one sample sequenced in a study of response to subunit inactivated influenza vaccine. Each CDR3 protein is one row after TCRdb ran MiXCR on the RT-PCR reads. The sample lists fewer than 250,000 distinct CDR3 sequences; approximately 15% were seen once. Sequences were derived from CD8+ T cells sorted from PBMCs, sampled more than 4 days after vaccination. Receptors were obtained from a man aged 45 to 65 who received an inactivated influenza vaccine.

The rearrangement uses TRBV29-1 and TRBJ2-2; D possibly corresponds to TRBD1 (5 bases). This CDR3 is 16 amino acids long. Per the germline V gene, CDR1 is SQVTM and CDR2 is ANQGSEA. Trimming removed 0 bases from V and 2 bases from J, with 13 bases in between. DNA for the CDR3: TGCAGCGTTGAAGATCGCAGGACACGAAACACCGGGGAGCTGTTTTTT. Its translation is CSVEDRRTRNTGELFF.

This clonotype was seen many times. The chain recombines TRBV15 with TRBJ2-1, with a weak D call TRBD2 (6 bases). The V gene lost 9 bases and the J gene lost 7 bases, with 19 bases spanning the gap. The CDR3 runs to 14 residues. Germline values: CDR1 LNHNV, CDR2 YYDKDF (reference sequence). CDR3 coding DNA: TGTGCCACTAAACGGGAGATGGGGGGTAATGAGCAGTTCTTC. Translation gives CATKREMGGNEQFF.

This clonotype was counted at least ten times. This chain joins TRBV5-5 and TRBJ2-3, with D unclear. Germline lookup yields CDR1 SGHKS and CDR2 YYEKEE (reference sequence). The CDR3 spans 15 residues. Trimming took 4 bases from V and 4 from J, leaving 16 bases between them. The CDR3 is CASSKILPLADTQYF. The CDR3 nucleotides read TGTGCCAGCAGCAAAATCCTACCTCTGGCAGATACGCAGTATTTT.

The V and J genes are TRBV4-2 and TRBJ2-1; 14 nucleotides align to TRBD2. Germline values: CDR1 LGHNA, CDR2 YNFKEQ. The CDR3 runs 16 residues. The V segment lost 6 bases and the J segment 7 bases; nucleotides outside the gene matches: 8. The CDR3: CASRQLGLAGGNEQFF. The CDR3 DNA sequence: TGTGCCAGCAGACAATTAGGACTAGCGGGGGGTAATGAGCAGTTCTTC.

The chain joins TRBV6-2 or TRBV6-3 to TRBJ2-2; TRBD2 matches 7 bases. Trimming at V came to 1 base and at J to 3 bases, leaving 8 bases not matched to a gene. Germline V gives CDR1 MNHEY, CDR2 SVGEGT. The CDR3 consists of 17 residues. The DNA for the CDR3 is TGTGCCAGCAGTTACTGGGGGGAGGGCCCGGACACCGGGGAGCTGTTTTTT. Translated: CASSYWGEGPDTGELFF.

As regards this clonotype: The junction differs from germline at one of its ends, possibly a read error. The CDR3 here is CASRPMNTEALF. CDR3 in DNA: TGTGCCAGCAGGCCCATGAACACTGAAGCTCTCTTT. The V gene is TRBV7-9, the J gene TRBJ1-1; D is uncertain. This CDR3 contains 12 residues. From germline, CDR1 is SEHNR and CDR2 FQNEAQ (reference sequence).

The J gene is TRBJ2-7, the V gene TRBV28, with 7 bases matching TRBD2. The V gene's germline CDR1 is MDHEN and CDR2 SYDVKM. CDR3 length equals 20 residues. J was trimmed by 0 bases and V by 8 bases; bases with no gene match: 25. The DNA of the CDR3 is TGTGCCAGCCCCCCGCCCCCGGGACTATCTTCCAACCCCAGCTCCTACGAGCAGTACTTC. Its translation: CASPPPPGLSSNPSSYEQYF.

This chain uses TRBV19 with TRBJ2-1; possibly TRBD1 or TRBD2 for D (5 bases each). Germline V gene data show CDR1 as LNHDA and CDR2 as SQIVND (reference sequence). The V end lost 8 bases, the J end lost 2 bases, and 16 bases lay between the germline ends. The CDR3 consists of 15 residues. CDR3 sequence reads: CASSGTKLPYNEQFF. Written as DNA, the CDR3 is TGTGCCAGTTCGGGGACCAAGCTCCCCTACAATGAGCAGTTCTTC.

This clonotype was counted only a few times. The J gene is TRBJ2-7, the V gene TRBV15; D is perhaps TRBD1 or TRBD2 (5 bases each). The CDR3 covers 13 residues. The germline V and J ends were trimmed by 9 bases and 3 bases, with 15 bases remaining between them. Per the germline V gene, CDR1 is LNHNV and CDR2 is YYDKDF (reference sequence). This CDR3 is CATSRDASYEQYF. The CDR3 nucleotides read TGTGCCACGAGCCGGGACGCTAGCTACGAGCAGTACTTC.

The chain is built from TRBV29-1 and TRBJ1-2, with no clear D. The CDR3 is made up of 12 amino acids. V lost 6 bases and J 0 bases, leaving 8 bases between the germline ends. Germline-derived CDR1 and CDR2 are SQVTM and ANQGSEA. The chain's CDR3 is CSVREANYGYTF. The CDR3, as DNA: TGCAGCGTCCGGGAGGCTAACTATGGCTACACCTTC. Supplemented by reference TRBV29-1 and TRBJ1-2, the full variable domain reads SAVISQKPSRDICQRGTSLTIQCQVDSQVTMMFWYRQQPGQSLTLIATANQGSEATYESGFVIDKFPISRPNLTFSTLTVSNMSPEDSSIYLCSVREANYGYTFGSGTRLTVV.

This clonotype showed up many times. The genes are TRBV24-1 and TRBJ2-1; D assignment may be TRBD1 or TRBD2 (5 bases each). Trimming pared 6 bases from V and 5 bases from J, leaving 7 bases between. CDR3 size: 12 residues. CDR1 KGHDR and CDR2 SFDVKD come from the germline V gene. The CDR3 nucleotides read TGTGCCACCAGTCTGGGGGACAATGAGCAGTTCTTC. It encodes CATSLGDNEQFF.

The chain uses TRBV28 and TRBJ2-5; no definite D call. With 3 bases removed from V and 4 bases from J, the gap between germline ends came to 9 bases. The CDR3 consists of 13 residues. CDR1 is MDHEN, CDR2 SYDVKM, per germline. The CDR3, as DNA: TGTGCCAGCAGTTTTTTCCAGACAGAGACCCAGTACTTC. Translation: CASSFFQTETQYF.